This T cell receptor (beta chain) is drawn from a study of Ad26.COV2.S vaccination and SARS-CoV-2 variants. The wider study: Into the muscle, Ad26.COV2.S was dosed once or twice, 56 days apart.

CDR1 and CDR2 from the germline V gene are SGHTA and FQGTGA. Trimming cost V 5 bases and J 3 bases; bases outside gene matches: 17. There are 20 residues in the CDR3. As to treatment: around 19 received Ad26.COV2.S at low or high dose, single or two shots; five or six received placebo; per-sample allocation not given. Following the first vaccine or placebo injection, samples were taken on day 63. TCRdb's table, derived via immunoSEQ multiplex PCR, lists solely in-frame clones and lacks some. The profile shows 350,000 to 450,000 clones, roughly 90% of them singletons. This TCR was recovered from a person between 18 and 59 years old who received the Ad26.COV2.S COVID-19 vaccine or a placebo. V gene TRBV7-3 combines with J gene TRBJ2-7, with 15 nucleotides matching TRBD2. This sample comprised peripheral blood, obtained in a trial of Ad26.COV2.S vaccine versus placebo. For the CDR3, the DNA is TGTGCCAGCAGCGAGATTCCGGGACTAGCGGGAGGCCCCTCCGTCTACGAGCAGTACTTC. Translation: CASSEIPGLAGGPSVYEQYF.